This TCR beta chain was captured by sequencing in a study of Graves' ophthalmopathy and Graves' hyperthyroidism. This CDR3 spans 12 amino acids. Germline V gene sequence: CDR1 LGHDT, CDR2 YNNKEL (reference sequence). The junction had 5 bases not matched to a gene; V was cut back by 6 bases and J by 6 bases. The authors defined stable hyperthyroidism as no ophthalmopathy within 18 months of follow-up. Other autoimmune diseases, uncontrolled infections, pregnancy or lactation excluded patients from enrollment. The authors diagnosed from clinical symptoms, serum thyroxine, TRAb, thyroid ultrasound and orbital computed tomography. Study-wide results and caveats: Classification of ophthalmopathy versus stable hyperthyroidism by a 13-signature model yielded under 90% sensitivity and roughly 81% specificity.

With regard to this clonotype: Its antigen is undetermined.

RNA transcripts were the template, and TCR beta CDR3 regions were amplified from them. The first-round RT-PCR employed HTBI primers together with the Qiagen OneStep RT-PCR kit. A multiplex PCR was then performed as the second round. TCRdb re-called the multiplex PCR reads through MiXCR, storing one row per CDR3 protein. The table shows 400,000 to 450,000 distinct CDR3 sequences, with around a fifth occurring only once. This sequence originates from a woman between 18 and 29 years old with stable Graves' hyperthyroidism. The rearrangement links TRBV3-1 to TRBJ2-7; TRBD2 matches at 7 bases. Sample: peripheral blood. CDR3 sequence reads: CASSQTSFEQYF. CDR3 coding DNA: TGTGCCAGCAGTCAGACTAGCTTCGAGCAGTACTTC.